A selection of T cell receptor beta chains follows, all from one sample in a study of T cells in Graves' hyperthyroidism and ophthalmopathy. TCRdb itself ran the multiplex PCR reads through MiXCR, one entry per CDR3 protein. The sample lists 150,000 to 200,000 distinct CDR3 sequences, about 18% occurring once. The sequenced material came from blood. All receptors come from a woman aged 45-65 years with Graves' hyperthyroidism. Both conserved end residues are part of each CDR3. A D gene is named only where the DNA matches it firmly.

>NA|TRBV6-1
CASSALTRGGPTDTQYF
>TRBD1|TRBV7-6
CASSLIRDSNEKLFF
>NA|TRBV6-2/TRBV6-3
CASSSPGTLLGYTF
>NA|TRBV27
CASSPRTHRGEQYF
>TRBD1|TRBV4-1
CASSQGTGAETQYF
>NA|TRBV20-1
CSVTPGAGAGNTIYF
>NA|TRBV7-6
CASSPLEGYEQYF
>NA|TRBV2
CASSDRGWADNSPLHF
>NA|TRBV6-2/TRBV6-3
CASRWGRTSSYNSPLHF
>NA|TRBV4-3
CASRTDGGGGYGYTF
>TRBD2|TRBV5-1
CASSKGGGPTYNEQFF
>TRBD1|TRBV6-1
CATNEPGQGNEQYF
>TRBD1|TRBV12-3/TRBV12-4
CASSPGTDPYEQYF
>NA|TRBV27
CASSLPGHGLYNEQFF
>NA|TRBV25-1
CASSDVYYGYTF
>TRBD1|TRBV6-1
CASSGGTGALNEQFF
>NA|TRBV3-1
CASSQGYEQYF
>NA|TRBV20-1
CSAGRTENTEAFF
>NA|TRBV5-1
CASSLTAGNSGNTIYF
>TRBD2|TRBV6-1
CASTLREASGVLQETQYF
>NA|TRBV12-3/TRBV12-4
CASRNQLGHATDTQYF
>NA|TRBV11-2
CASSLVSLETQYF
>NA|TRBV28
CASSFQGGNYGYTF
>NA|TRBV12-3/TRBV12-4
CASSSTVNPPYNEQFF
>TRBD2|TRBV24-1
CATSDGSGGTDTQYF
>NA|TRBV3-1
CASSQGSPYEQYF
>NA|TRBV7-2
CASSFRHSNYGYTF
>TRBD1|TRBV6-1
CASRMTGKQPQHF
>NA|TRBV6-1
CASRYEKSSPLHF
>NA|TRBV7-2
CASSLGSGHGGYTF
>NA|TRBV7-6
CASSYGQGGAYEQYF
>TRBD1|TRBV18
CASSGDRGYEQYF
>NA|TRBV18
CASSLQGTEAFF
>NA|TRBV29-1
CSADPVAISTDTQYF
>NA|TRBV12-3/TRBV12-4
CASSFRVGPALEASVYGYTF
>NA|TRBV5-1
CASKHSQETQYF
>NA|TRBV5-1
CASSLGDPYEQYF
>NA|TRBV28
CASSTPGDGYTF
>NA|TRBV19
CASSIVFLTTGELFF
>NA|TRBV6-1
CASSQRRAYEQYF
>TRBD1|TRBV28
CASSLLGGQGWVYEQYF
>NA|TRBV20-1
CSALGGGRSPLHF
>NA|TRBV3-1
CASSQRLAHEQYF